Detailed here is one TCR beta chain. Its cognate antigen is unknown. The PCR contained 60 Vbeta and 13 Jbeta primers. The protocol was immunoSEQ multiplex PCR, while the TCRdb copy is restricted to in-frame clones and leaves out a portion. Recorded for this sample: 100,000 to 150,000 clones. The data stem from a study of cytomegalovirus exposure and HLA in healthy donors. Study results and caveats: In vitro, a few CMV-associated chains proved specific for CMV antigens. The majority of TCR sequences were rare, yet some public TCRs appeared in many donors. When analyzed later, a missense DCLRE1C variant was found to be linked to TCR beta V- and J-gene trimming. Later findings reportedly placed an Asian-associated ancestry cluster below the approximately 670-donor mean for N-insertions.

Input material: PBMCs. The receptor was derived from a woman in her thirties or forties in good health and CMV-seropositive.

The CDR3 DNA reads TGTGCCAGCAGCCCCCGGACAGGTTGGGACACTGAAGCTTTCTTT. Its protein is CASSPRTGWDTEAFF. V and J are TRBV27 and TRBJ1-1; TRBD1 agrees at 7 bases. CDR3 length: 15 residues. Germline CDR1 MNHEY, CDR2 SMNVEV (reference sequence). J was trimmed by 3 bases and V by 6 bases; bases with no gene match: 10.